A single sample gave rise to the 27 T cell receptor beta chains below, sequenced in a study of blood T cell repertoires in COVID-19. Clones were sequenced by immunoSEQ multiplex PCR, and TCRdb holds only the in-frame ones, with some missing. Seen here are 300,000 to 450,000 clones, approximately 92% observed once, and the top ten hold over 0.95%. The source material was PBMCs or T cells enriched from blood (not recorded which). Receptor source: a man aged 18 to 29 who had recovered from COVID-19.

This chain links TRBV10-2 with TRBJ1-6, with TRBD1 identical over 7 bases. Looked up from germline, CDR1 is WSHSY and CDR2 is SAAADI. The CDR3 extends over 15 amino acids. Trimming removed 6 bases from V and 2 bases from J; junction bases left unmatched: 4. The CDR3 loop is CASRVQGTYNSPLHF. The DNA for the CDR3 is TGCGCCAGCAGGGTACAGGGGACCTATAATTCACCCCTCCACTTT.

The rearrangement joins TRBV5-1 to TRBJ1-1; TRBD1 agrees at 7 bases. This CDR3 is 14 amino acids long. Germline V gene lookup returns CDR1 SGHRS and CDR2 YFSETQ. V was clipped by 5 bases and J by 5 bases; unmatched bases: 9. The CDR3 sequence is CASRGQGEMTEAFF. As DNA, the CDR3 is TGCGCCAGCAGGGGGCAGGGGGAGATGACTGAAGCTTTCTTT. The full variable domain, in which reference TRBV5-1 and TRBJ1-1 provide the parts outside the CDR3, is KAGVTQTPRYLIKTRGQQVTLSCSPISGHRSVSWYQQTPGQGLQFLFEYFSETQRNKGNFPGRFSGRQFSNSRSEMNVSTLELGDSALYLCASRGQGEMTEAFFGQGTRLTVV.

This chain links TRBV11-2 with TRBJ1-1, with D hard to call. V was trimmed by 1 base and J by 2 bases, leaving 11 bases between them. The CDR3 length is 15 residues. Germline V CDR1 and CDR2: SGHAT, FQNNGV. The CDR3 sequence: CASSLGAATNTEAFF. The CDR3 DNA sequence: TGTGCCAGCAGCTTAGGGGCAGCCACCAACACTGAAGCTTTCTTT.

The chain is built from TRBV5-1 and TRBJ2-3; 8 bases are a match to TRBD1. CDR3 length equals 14 residues. V trimming: 4 bases; J trimming: 4 bases; junction bases outside the gene matches: 5. From germline, CDR1 is SGHRS and CDR2 YFSETQ. The CDR3 reads CASSQADRADTQYF. The CDR3 nucleotides are TGCGCCAGCAGCCAAGCGGACAGGGCAGATACGCAGTATTTT. Full variable domain (missing parts from reference TRBV5-1 and TRBJ2-3): KAGVTQTPRYLIKTRGQQVTLSCSPISGHRSVSWYQQTPGQGLQFLFEYFSETQRNKGNFPGRFSGRQFSNSRSEMNVSTLELGDSALYLCASSQADRADTQYFGPGTRLTVL.

This clone was seen once. V is TRBV4-2 and J is TRBJ1-2; no clear D. The CDR3 runs 14 residues. V lost 0 bases to trimming and J lost 8 bases, with 13 bases between them. CDR1 is LGHNA, CDR2 YNFKEQ, per germline. CDR3 DNA: TGTGCCAGCAGCCAAGAGGAGTTACTCAAGGGCTACACCTTC. Protein product: CASSQEELLKGYTF.

The chain uses TRBV20-1 and TRBJ2-3; 9 bases match TRBD2. Trimming at V came to 3 bases and at J to 5 bases, leaving 6 bases not matched to a gene. The V gene's germline CDR1 is DFQATT and CDR2 SNEGSKA (reference sequence). The CDR3 consists of 14 residues. The CDR3 here is CSASSGSAGDTQYF. The CDR3 DNA reads TGCAGTGCTAGTAGCGGGAGTGCGGGAGATACGCAGTATTTT.

CDR3: CASTSRQGSWGYTF. The CDR3 DNA is TGTGCCAGCACCTCCCGACAGGGGTCCTGGGGCTACACCTTC. The chain has TRBV6-5 and TRBJ1-2; 8 nucleotides match TRBD1. The ends lost 7 bases at V and 8 bases at J; junction bases unmatched: 12. The CDR3 length is 14 residues. Germline CDR1 MNHEY, CDR2 SVGAGI.

The CDR3 protein is CASSLTGLNTEAFF. The CDR3 DNA reads TGTGCCAGCAGTTTGACAGGTCTGAACACTGAAGCTTTCTTT. This sequence joins TRBV6-5 and TRBJ1-1; D might be TRBD1 (6 bases). The germline V and J ends were trimmed by 4 bases and 0 bases, with 9 bases remaining between them. Germline V gene sequence: CDR1 MNHEY, CDR2 SVGAGI. The CDR3 consists of 14 residues.

The DNA for the CDR3 is TGTGCCAGCAGTGTGGGGAGGCTTCCCTACAATGAGCAGTTCTTC. Protein: CASSVGRLPYNEQFF. The chain employs TRBV28 and TRBJ2-1; TRBD2 is a possible D gene (6 bases). CDR3 length equals 15 residues. Trimming took off 5 bases at V and 2 bases at J, with 13 bases between the two ends. Germline-derived CDR1 and CDR2 are MDHEN and SYDVKM.

The chain recombines TRBV5-1 with TRBJ1-6, with 7 bases fitting TRBD1. J lost 0 bases, V lost 1 base, and 4 bases had no gene match. The CDR3 loop spans 17 amino acids. CDR1 and CDR2 (germline): SGHRS, YFSETQ. The CDR3 protein is CASSLQTGSSYNSPLHF. The CDR3 region has the DNA TGCGCCAGCAGCTTGCAGACAGGGAGCTCCTATAATTCACCCCTCCACTTT.

The J gene is TRBJ2-7, the V gene TRBV5-1, with D tentatively TRBD1 (6 bases). The CDR3 is 15 residues long. Germline-derived CDR1 and CDR2 are SGHRS and YFSETQ. Deletions cut 2 bases from V and 0 bases from J, with 12 bases between. The CDR3 DNA sequence: TGCGCCAGCAGCTTTGTGTCAGGGGCCTCCTACGAGCAGTACTTC. Protein sequence: CASSFVSGASYEQYF.

This clone has more than one count but fewer than ten. The chain recombines TRBV9 with TRBJ2-1; perhaps TRBD2 as D (7 bases). The CDR3 has 14 residues. Between the trimmed V and J ends, which lost 6 bases and 5 bases, there was a span of 15 bases. In germline, CDR1 is SGDLS, CDR2 YYNGEE. In DNA form, the CDR3 reads TGTGCCAGCACCAGGGGACTATTGGACAATGAGCAGTTCTTC. Its protein product is CASTRGLLDNEQFF.

The J gene is TRBJ2-5, the V gene TRBV3-1 (or the pseudogene TRBV3-2), with a possible D match to TRBD2 (6 bases). V was cut by 4 bases and J by 5 bases, with 17 bases left in between. Germline CDR1 reads LGHDT; CDR2 reads YNNKEL (reference sequence). The CDR3 has 15 residues. CDR3 residues: CASSRRGSAGETQYF. The CDR3 DNA is TGTGCCAGCAGCCGCCGGGGGTCCGCTGGGGAGACCCAGTACTTC.

In its sample, this clone was seen once. The chain is built from TRBV19 and TRBJ2-1, with 10 nucleotides matching TRBD1. CDR1 and CDR2 from the germline V gene are LNHDA and SQIVND (reference sequence). J was trimmed by 0 bases and V by 6 bases; bases with no gene match: 5. The CDR3 is 16 amino acids. CDR3 nucleotides: TGTGCCAGTAGGGACAGGGGGGGCAGCTCCTACAATGAGCAGTTCTTC. Residues: CASRDRGGSSYNEQFF.

The rearrangement links TRBV6-2 or TRBV6-3 to TRBJ1-6; D gene unclear. The germline gives CDR1 MNHEY, CDR2 SVGEGT. This CDR3 is 17 amino acids long. V was trimmed by 6 bases and J by 0 bases, leaving 15 bases between them. The CDR3 region has the DNA TGTGCCAGCAGCAACCCAGGCGGGAGCTCCTATAATTCACCCCTCCACTTT. Amino acid sequence: CASSNPGGSSYNSPLHF.

The chain uses TRBV7-7 and TRBJ2-5; 9 nucleotides agree with TRBD1. This CDR3 contains 14 residues. CDR1 is SSHAT, CDR2 FNYEAQ, per germline (reference sequence). The junction had 4 bases not matched to a gene; V was cut back by 4 bases and J by 4 bases. CDR3 DNA sequence: TGTGCCAGCAGCTGGGGGACAGGGAGAGAGACCCAGTACTTC. This codes for CASSWGTGRETQYF.

The chain recombines TRBV2 with TRBJ2-2; 10 bases line up with TRBD2. Unmatched junction bases numbered 4, after V lost 2 bases and J lost 4 bases. CDR1 SNHLY and CDR2 FYNNEI come from the germline V gene. The CDR3 totals 16 residues. This CDR3 reads CASSEQAGGSTGELFF. The CDR3 region has the DNA TGTGCCAGCAGTGAACAAGCGGGGGGGAGCACCGGGGAGCTGTTTTTT.

The J gene is TRBJ1-2, the V gene TRBV2, with D perhaps TRBD1 (5 bases). Germline V CDR1 and CDR2: SNHLY, FYNNEI. V shed 1 base and J shed 6 bases, with 15 bases lying between them. There are 15 residues in the CDR3. The CDR3 DNA is TGTGCCAGCAGTGAAGTGCTGCCCCGCAGGGATGGCTACACCTTC. It translates to CASSEVLPRRDGYTF.

This clone came up once. V usage is TRBV29-1 and J usage is TRBJ2-5, with TRBD1 matching 10 bases. There are 15 residues in the CDR3. Germline V gene data show CDR1 as SQVTM and CDR2 as ANQGSEA. V shed 2 bases, J shed 5 bases, and the junction held 8 bases outside the gene matches. This CDR3 reads CSVEHGQGEGETQYF. CDR3 nucleotides: TGCAGCGTTGAACACGGACAGGGGGAAGGCGAGACCCAGTACTTC.

The chain is built from TRBV5-6 and TRBJ1-2; the match to TRBD1 covers 8 bases. Germline V gives CDR1 SGHDT, CDR2 YYEEEE. Unmatched junction bases numbered 10, after V lost 0 bases and J lost 6 bases. This CDR3 has 16 amino acids. The CDR3 DNA is TGTGCCAGCAGCTTGGGGCAGGGGGCGTTTTACCATGGCTACACCTTC. It encodes CASSLGQGAFYHGYTF.

This clone was seen once. The chain links TRBV25-1 to TRBJ2-7, with 7 nucleotides matching TRBD1. Germline V lookup: CDR1 MGHDK, CDR2 SYGVNS. Losses at the gene ends were 6 bases for V and 0 bases for J; bases not matched to a gene: 8. The CDR3 totals 15 residues. The CDR3, as DNA: TGTGCCAGCAGCGCTACAGGGGAGAACTCCTACGAGCAGTACTTC. Translation: CASSATGENSYEQYF.

The V and J genes are TRBV25-1 and TRBJ1-6; 9 bases agree with TRBD1. CDR1 MGHDK and CDR2 SYGVNS come from the germline V gene. V lost 10 bases to trimming and J lost 0 bases; unmatched junction nucleotides: 10. There are 17 residues in the CDR3. CDR3 loop: CATEDRGPSSYNSPLHF. For the CDR3, the DNA is TGTGCCACCGAGGACAGGGGACCCAGCTCCTATAATTCACCCCTCCACTTT.

The chain carries TRBV7-8 and TRBJ1-5, with 7 bases that match TRBD1. This CDR3 has 16 residues. Trimming removed 0 bases from V and 4 bases from J; junction bases left unmatched: 6. Germline V gives CDR1 SGHVS, CDR2 FQNEAQ. As DNA, the CDR3 is TGTGCCAGCAGCTTAGCCGAGGGACAGAAGAATCAGCCCCAGCATTTT. Protein product: CASSLAEGQKNQPQHF.

The chain uses TRBV29-1 and TRBJ2-3; 10 positions agree with TRBD1. Germline CDR1 and CDR2: SQVTM and ANQGSEA. Trimming cost V 5 bases and J 6 bases; bases outside gene matches: 5. The CDR3 sequence is 13 residues long. CDR3 sequence: CSVRQGARDTQYF. The CDR3 bases are TGCAGCGTTCGACAGGGGGCGAGGGATACGCAGTATTTT.

The genes are TRBV9 and TRBJ2-3, with 9 bases lining up with TRBD2. CDR3 size: 15 residues. V shed 4 bases, J shed 2 bases, and the junction held 5 bases outside the gene matches. The germline CDR1 and CDR2 sequences are SGDLS and YYNGEE. The DNA of the CDR3 is TGTGCCAGCAGCCTGACTAGCGGAAACACAGATACGCAGTATTTT. Protein product: CASSLTSGNTDTQYF.

The rearrangement links TRBV27 to TRBJ1-2; 10 nucleotides match TRBD1. Losses at the gene ends were 2 bases for V and 2 bases for J; bases not matched to a gene: 2. CDR3 length: 15 residues. In germline, CDR1 is MNHEY, CDR2 SMNVEV (reference sequence). The CDR3 region has the DNA TGTGCCAGCAGTTTAGGACAGGGGGGAAACTATGGCTACACCTTC. This translates into CASSLGQGGNYGYTF.

This rearrangement joins TRBV2 to TRBJ2-1; 10 bases match TRBD2. The CDR3 loop spans 16 amino acids. The germline gives CDR1 SNHLY, CDR2 FYNNEI. Unmatched junction bases numbered 7, after V lost 4 bases and J lost 4 bases. The CDR3 sequence is CASSGSGRGRYNEQFF. Here the CDR3 DNA reads TGTGCCAGCAGTGGCAGCGGGAGGGGTAGATACAATGAGCAGTTCTTC. Full variable domain (rest looked up from reference TRBV2 and TRBJ2-1): EPEVTQTPSHQVTQMGQEVILRCVPISNHLYFYWYRQILGQKVEFLVSFYNNEISEKSEIFDDQFSVERPDGSNFTLKIRSTKLEDSAMYFCASSGSGRGRYNEQFFGPGTRLTVL.